This T cell receptor (beta chain) stems from a study of T cells after yellow fever vaccination. This clonotype has only a few counts. Trimming shortened V by 5 bases and J by 4 bases, and 21 bases separated the two germline ends. Per germline, CDR1 DFQATT and CDR2 SNEGSKA (reference sequence). CDR3 length: 15 amino acids. TCRdb fed the 5' RACE reads into MiXCR, producing one record per CDR3 protein. The table records 500,000 to 650,000 distinct CDR3 sequences, about 12% of them present only once. This chain joins TRBV20-1 and TRBJ2-7, with D perhaps being TRBD1 or TRBD2 (5 bases each). Sequenced material: PBMCs, taken on the day of the yellow fever booster vaccination. This receptor was identified in a man aged 30 to 45 who received the YFV17D yellow fever vaccine. The CDR3 DNA sequence: TGCAGTGCTGCAACCCGGGGACGCTCGCGATACGAGCAGTACTTC. Its protein product is CSAATRGRSRYEQYF.